The next 26 T cell receptor beta chains were all read from a single sample in a study of CD8+ T cells in alopecia areata. Extraction of RNA preceded its reverse transcription into cDNA, which served as the sequencing template. Measured with immunoSEQ multiplex PCR; TCRdb has only the in-frame clones, and not every one. The sample includes roughly 140,000 clones, less than 75% seen only once; the top ten take around 34%. Material for sequencing was CD8+ T cells sorted from blood. The source is a human donor in good health.

The V gene is TRBV28, the J gene TRBJ2-2; D ambiguous. This CDR3 is built from 12 residues. V dropped 6 bases and J dropped 8 bases, with 10 bases sitting between them. Germline values: CDR1 MDHEN, CDR2 SYDVKM. As DNA, the CDR3 is TGTGCCAGCAGACTCGACGGGGGGGAGCTGTTTTTT. It encodes CASRLDGGELFF.

The CDR3 bases are TGTGCCAGCAGACACAGGGTGTCAGATACGCAGTATTTT. Residues: CASRHRVSDTQYF. The rearrangement links TRBV6-5 to TRBJ2-3; D may be TRBD1 (6 bases). V was clipped by 6 bases and J by 4 bases, with 11 bases between them. Germline assignment: CDR1 MNHEY and CDR2 SVGAGI. CDR3 size: 13 residues.

This chain uses TRBV27 with TRBJ2-7, with TRBD1 matching over 10 bases. J lost 5 bases, V lost 5 bases, and 9 bases had no gene match. The germline gives CDR1 MNHEY, CDR2 SMNVEV (reference sequence). This CDR3 has 15 residues. In DNA, the CDR3 is TGTGCCAGCAGTCTAACCGGGACAGGGGTAAACGAGCAGTACTTC. It codes for CASSLTGTGVNEQYF.

This chain connects TRBV28 to TRBJ2-2; D might be TRBD2 (6 bases). Germline CDR1 is MDHEN and CDR2 is SYDVKM. This CDR3 is 15 amino acids long. The V gene lost 2 bases and the J gene lost 4 bases, with 11 bases spanning the gap. CDR3 DNA: TGTGCCAGCAGTTTAGACGGGGGTGGCACCGGGGAGCTGTTTTTT. Protein sequence: CASSLDGGGTGELFF.

The chain recombines TRBV27 with TRBJ1-4, with 7 bases lining up with TRBD1. The CDR3 sequence is 16 residues long. Germline lookup yields CDR1 MNHEY and CDR2 SMNVEV (reference sequence). V trimming: 5 bases; J trimming: 4 bases; junction bases outside the gene matches: 10. CDR3 sequence (DNA): TGTGCCAGCAGTCAGTTGACAGGGAGACTTAATGAAAAACTGTTTTTT. As protein: CASSQLTGRLNEKLFF.

This clone was recorded a few times. The chain is built from TRBV30 and TRBJ2-1, with 7 bases identical to TRBD2. CDR3 length equals 15 residues. With V trimmed by 0 bases and J by 3 bases, 5 bases remained unmatched. From germline, CDR1 is GTSNPN and CDR2 SVGIG (reference sequence). The CDR3 nucleotides are TGTGCCTGGAGTGTCGGTCTAGCGGACTACAATGAGCAGTTCTTC. It is translated as CAWSVGLADYNEQFF.

This clone has only a few counts. V and J are TRBV27 and TRBJ2-5, with D possibly matching TRBD2 (5 bases). Germline V CDR1 and CDR2: MNHEY, SMNVEV (reference sequence). CDR3 length equals 15 residues. Between the trimmed V and J ends, which lost 2 bases and 4 bases, there was a span of 14 bases. The CDR3 is CASSLTARGRETQYF. Written as DNA, the CDR3 is TGTGCCAGCAGTTTAACGGCCAGAGGGAGAGAGACCCAGTACTTC.

V usage is TRBV29-1 and J usage is TRBJ2-1; a possible D gene is TRBD2 (5 bases). V was pared by 4 bases and J by 8 bases, with 15 bases between. The CDR3 runs to 13 residues. Germline loops: CDR1 SQVTM, CDR2 ANQGSEA. The CDR3 DNA follows: TGCAGCGTTGTGAGGGCCCAGTTTGATGAGCAGTTCTTC. The encoded protein is CSVVRAQFDEQFF.

This rearrangement joins TRBV4-1 to TRBJ2-1, with TRBD1 as a possible D gene (6 bases). Trimming removed 7 bases from V and 8 bases from J, with 24 bases in between. The germline gives CDR1 MGHRA, CDR2 YSYEKL. This CDR3 has 16 amino acids. CDR3: CASTFSPGAGAYEQFF. The CDR3 DNA is TGCGCCAGCACCTTCTCCCCCGGGGCAGGGGCATATGAGCAGTTCTTC.

This clone was seen a single time. CDR3 DNA: TGTGCCAGCAGCTTAAGGAGACTATTGCAAGATGAGCAGTTCTTC. As protein: CASSLRRLLQDEQFF. The V and J genes are TRBV5-4 and TRBJ2-1; a possible D gene is TRBD2 (5 bases). In germline, CDR1 is SGHNT, CDR2 YYREEE (reference sequence). The V and J ends lost 2 bases and 8 bases respectively, with 17 bases between them. CDR3 length: 15 residues. Filled out from reference TRBV5-4 and TRBJ2-1, the complete variable domain reads ETGVTQSPTHLIKTRGQQVTLRCSSQSGHNTVSWYQQALGQGPQFIFQYYREEENGRGNFPPRFSGLQFPNYSSELNVNALELDDSALYLCASSLRRLLQDEQFFGPGTRLTVL.

The chain joins TRBV30 to TRBJ2-1; a weak D match, TRBD2 (5 bases). Deletions cut 2 bases from V and 4 bases from J, with 15 bases between. Germline CDR1 reads GTSNPN; CDR2 reads SVGIG (reference sequence). The CDR3 spans 15 residues. The CDR3 region has the DNA TGTGCCTGGAGTTCGTGGCTAGCTGAGTACAATGAGCAGTTCTTC. Its translation: CAWSSWLAEYNEQFF.

V is TRBV11-2 and J is TRBJ2-5, with 7 bases matching TRBD2. The CDR3 totals 14 residues. Trimming cost V 2 bases and J 5 bases; bases outside gene matches: 5. Germline CDR1 SGHAT, CDR2 FQNNGV. CDR3 protein: CASSLLAGDETQYF. In nucleotides, the CDR3 is TGTGCCAGCAGCTTACTCGCGGGAGATGAGACCCAGTACTTC. Based on the CDR3 plus reference TRBV11-2 and TRBJ2-5, the full variable domain is EAGVAQSPRYKIIEKRQSVAFWCNPISGHATLYWYQQILGQGPKLLIQFQNNGVVDDSQLPKDRFSAERLKGVDSTLKIQPAKLEDSAVYLCASSLLAGDETQYFGPGTRLLVL.

The chain employs TRBV28 and TRBJ2-7; possibly TRBD1 for D (6 bases). The length of the CDR3 is 13 residues. V lost 5 bases to trimming and J lost 4 bases, with 12 bases between them. Looked up from germline, CDR1 is MDHEN and CDR2 is SYDVKM. CDR3 protein: CASSPRQAYEQYF. Written as DNA, the CDR3 is TGTGCCAGCAGTCCCCGACAGGCTTACGAGCAGTACTTC.

This sequence joins TRBV29-1 and TRBJ2-1; a possible D gene is TRBD2 (5 bases). Looked up from germline, CDR1 is SQVTM and CDR2 is ANQGSEA. The CDR3 extends over 17 amino acids. V was cut by 0 bases and J by 0 bases, with 15 bases left in between. The CDR3 sequence: CSVEDLFSGSSYNEQFF. CDR3 bases: TGCAGCGTTGAAGATCTTTTTTCGGGGAGCTCCTACAATGAGCAGTTCTTC.

With respect to this clone: The same CDR3 is also encoded by other DNA sequences in this sample. The rearrangement joins TRBV5-1 to TRBJ2-7, with D perhaps assigned TRBD1 or TRBD2 (5 bases each). V lost 2 bases and J 3 bases, leaving 9 bases between the germline ends. This CDR3 is built from 13 residues. Germline V gene lookup returns CDR1 SGHRS and CDR2 YFSETQ. This chain's CDR3 is CASSFGANYEQYF. In nucleotides, the CDR3 is TGCGCCAGCAGCTTCGGGGCAAACTACGAGCAGTACTTC.

This clone has a handful of counts. The chain has TRBV27 and TRBJ2-7; 7 bases are a match to TRBD2. This CDR3 spans 14 amino acids. V lost 4 bases, J lost 0 bases, and 3 bases stayed unmatched. CDR1 is MNHEY, CDR2 SMNVEV, per germline (reference sequence). CDR3 amino acids: CASSSLAASYEQYF. In DNA form, the CDR3 reads TGTGCCAGCAGTTCCCTAGCGGCCTCCTACGAGCAGTACTTC.

CDR3 amino acids: CASTTGGYEQYF. The CDR3 nucleotides are TGTGCCAGCACGACAGGGGGCTACGAGCAGTACTTC. V usage is TRBV25-1 and J usage is TRBJ2-7; 9 nucleotides match TRBD1. V lost 7 bases and J lost 3; bases outside the gene matches: 1. Germline CDR1 and CDR2: MGHDK and SYGVNS. CDR3 length: 12 amino acids.

This chain joins TRBV5-4 and TRBJ2-2; D unresolved. The germline V gene has CDR1 SGHNT and CDR2 YYREEE (reference sequence). Trimming stripped 7 bases from V and 5 bases from J, with 9 bases between. This CDR3 has 12 residues. This chain's CDR3 is CASASGTGELFF. In DNA, the CDR3 is TGTGCCAGCGCCTCTGGGACCGGGGAGCTGTTTTTT.

This CDR3 reads CSVEFVGSLYEQYF. The CDR3, as DNA: TGCAGCGTTGAGTTCGTCGGGAGTCTTTACGAGCAGTACTTC. The V and J genes are TRBV29-1 and TRBJ2-7; TRBD2 might be the D (6 bases). V lost 3 bases and J lost 4, with 16 bases in between. CDR3 length equals 14 residues. CDR1 is SQVTM, CDR2 ANQGSEA, per germline.

This clone was counted a few times. The chain is built from TRBV2 and TRBJ1-1; D remains unclear. Germline CDR1 is SNHLY and CDR2 is FYNNEI. The CDR3 contains 12 residues. Deletions cut 6 bases from V and 6 bases from J, with 11 bases between. The CDR3 region is CASSYTSPEAFF. DNA for the CDR3: TGTGCCAGCAGCTACACAAGTCCTGAAGCTTTCTTT.

The J gene is TRBJ1-2, the V gene TRBV25-1; 7 bases match TRBD1. V lost 2 bases to trimming and J lost 4 bases; unmatched junction nucleotides: 4. The germline V gene has CDR1 MGHDK and CDR2 SYGVNS. The CDR3 covers 14 residues. This CDR3 is CASSETGEAYGYTF. Written as DNA, the CDR3 is TGTGCCAGCAGTGAAACAGGGGAAGCCTATGGCTACACCTTC.

The chain carries TRBV27 and TRBJ2-7; 7 bases agree with TRBD1. The ends lost 7 bases at V and 5 bases at J; junction bases unmatched: 11. CDR1 MNHEY and CDR2 SMNVEV come from the germline V gene (reference sequence). CDR3 length: 14 amino acids. CDR3 residues: CASTNRGSGNEQYF. CDR3 DNA sequence: TGTGCCAGCACTAACAGGGGCTCAGGAAACGAGCAGTACTTC.

This rearrangement joins TRBV7-6 to TRBJ1-5; tentative D call: TRBD1 (5 bases). Germline-derived CDR1 and CDR2 are SGHVS and FNYEAQ. Trimming removed 5 bases at V and 5 bases at J, with 7 bases between. The CDR3 is 12 residues long. CDR3 in DNA: TGTGCCAGCAGCCTAGGGGATCAGCCCCAGCATTTT. Encoded protein: CASSLGDQPQHF.

The CDR3 DNA follows: TGTGCCAGCACCCCAGATACGCAGTATTTT. Residues: CASTPDTQYF. The V call is TRBV27, the J call TRBJ2-3; D unresolved. This CDR3 region has 10 residues. Trimming shortened V by 7 bases and J by 4 bases, and 3 bases separated the two germline ends. The germline CDR1 and CDR2 sequences are MNHEY and SMNVEV (reference sequence).

The genes are TRBV27 and TRBJ2-5; D is possibly TRBD2 (7 bases). Trimming took 5 bases from V and 5 from J, leaving 18 bases between them. Germline CDR1 is MNHEY and CDR2 is SMNVEV (reference sequence). This CDR3 has 15 residues. CDR3 amino acids: CASSPTGGGRETQYF. Here the CDR3 DNA reads TGTGCCAGCAGTCCCACTGGGGGGGGCCGGGAGACCCAGTACTTC.

Remarks on this clone: An end of the junction differs from the germline gene, which may be a read error. The CDR3 nucleotides are TGTGCCACCAGCGGAGTTAACAGCGACTACGGGCAGTACTTC. This gives the protein CATSGVNSDYGQYF. The rearrangement uses TRBV15 and TRBJ2-7, with D perhaps matching TRBD2 (5 bases). CDR3 length: 14 amino acids. CDR1 and CDR2 from the germline V gene are LNHNV and YYDKDF (reference sequence).